This T cell receptor (beta chain) was sequenced during a study of radiation and T cells in renal cell carcinoma (dated by TCRdb to the early 2020s). Study-wide context: A total of 50 to 60 samples underwent TCR beta sequencing, made up of around 26 tumors and around 27 peripheral blood samples. Across all 50 or so samples, 4,016,671 unique CDR3 nucleotide sequences, encoding roughly 2,600,000 unique CDR3 amino acid sequences, were identified. The last blood draw happened 4 weeks after radiation, timed to coincide with nephrectomy.

V is reduced by 5 bases and J by 6 bases, leaving a spacing of 13 bases between them. The CDR3 starts with the cysteine, ends with the phenylalanine, and has 13 residues. Just the 39-base CDR3 DNA is kept, in frame starting at base 1. CDR1 and CDR2 are drawn from the germline V gene: SGHTA, FQGNSA. A note on this clone: What antigen it recognizes has not been identified. No quality values exist for individual bases; no much larger clone is one base distant.

The immunoSEQ kit was used, according to the manufacturer's recommendations, to generate TCR beta libraries from genomic DNA. To prepare the libraries, a first multiplex PCR with proprietary primers was run, followed by a second PCR that added unique barcodes, and a bead cleanup was done after each round. Each sample batch included a kit-provided positive control reaction and a negative control reaction. The final libraries underwent checking on an Agilent 4200 TapeStation D1000 ScreenTape, volumetric pooling, and quantification by qPCR. An Illumina NextSeq500 fitted with a MidOutput 150-cycle cartridge performed the sequencing, running 156 Read1 cycles and 15 Index1 cycles with the kit's custom primers. The pooled library was loaded at 1.0 pM, with a 20% PhiX control spiked in. As for the authors' bioinformatics: The vendor-processed data were analyzed in R, and a clonotype was defined as all T cells that share the same CDR3 nucleotide sequence. For clone abundance analyses, frequencies were normalized to the 10,000 most abundant clones in each sample. Public T cell clones, averaging fewer than five per sample, were removed before analysis. A difference in abundance of at least 32-fold between compartments was used to define tumor-enriched and baseline blood-enriched clonotypes. A beta-binomial differential abundance model was used to identify clonotypes that were expanded or contracted between blood time points. Tumor-blood repertoire similarity was measured with the Baroni-Urbani and Buser coefficient, and groups were compared using two-tailed Wilcoxon tests in R. The table comes from immuneACCESS by way of TCRdb, which keeps in-frame sequences with V and J called. Part of the clones is missing from these tables; in studies checked, under half for an unresolved V gene and the rest for unknown reasons. The DNA gave D and trimming, while V, J and clone size come from that table. This sample gives 30,000 to 40,000 clones in total; approximately 84% of them show up just once. Jointly, the top ten make up around a third of the sample.

Overall study results and their limits: Tracking of blood repertoire dynamics stopped at less than 5 weeks after treatment, with no follow-up past that point. Because pretreatment tumor biopsies were not available, the study could not determine whether clonotypes were already present within the tumor at baseline. Top tumor clonotypes rose in blood from baseline to 2 weeks post-radiation, then contracted by 4 weeks, suggesting transient expansion of tumor-resident clones. With a single-armed trial design, the study had no way to address how radiation dose or scheduling affects the TCR repertoire.

In light of the paper, this sample's time point label describes: blood 4 weeks post-SBRT, at nephrectomy. According to the study, the label for this sample's treatment or condition signals: 15 Gy SBRT to primary tumor, nephrectomy 4 weeks later. The samples were obtained from a clinical trial, where primary renal cell carcinomas were treated with 15 Gy stereotactic body radiation therapy and then removed by nephrectomy 4 weeks afterward. To follow tumor-enriched clonotypes, serial peripheral blood was collected from radiation-treated patients at baseline and at 2 weeks and 4 weeks after SBRT. Every patient had renal cell carcinoma of clear cell pathology. Genomic DNA for TCR sequencing was prepared using the QIAamp DNA Blood Mini Kit (Qiagen). Samples were included in the analyses only if all quality control checks were passed.

Sequenced material: blood, taken from a patient whose treatment included radiotherapy and nephrectomy. The sequence links TRBV7-2 to TRBJ1-1, with a tentative D gene TRBD1 over 6 matching bases. The receptor was isolated from a man aged 55 to 70 with renal cell carcinoma. At the DNA level, the sequence is TGTGCCAGCAGCCTCACCAGGGGCGCTGAAGCTTTCTTT. Translated, this is CASSLTRGAEAFF.